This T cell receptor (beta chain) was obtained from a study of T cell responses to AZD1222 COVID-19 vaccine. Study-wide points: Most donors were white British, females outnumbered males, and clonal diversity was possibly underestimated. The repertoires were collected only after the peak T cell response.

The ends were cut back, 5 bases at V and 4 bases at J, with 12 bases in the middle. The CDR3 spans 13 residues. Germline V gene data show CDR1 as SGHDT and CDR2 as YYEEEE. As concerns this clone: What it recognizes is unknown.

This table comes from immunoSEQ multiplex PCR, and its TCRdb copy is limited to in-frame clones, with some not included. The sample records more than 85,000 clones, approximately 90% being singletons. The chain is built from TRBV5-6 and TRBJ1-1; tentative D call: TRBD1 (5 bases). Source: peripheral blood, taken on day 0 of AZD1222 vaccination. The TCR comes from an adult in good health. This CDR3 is CASRVGGGTEAFF. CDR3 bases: TGTGCCAGCAGGGTTGGGGGGGGCACTGAAGCTTTCTTT.